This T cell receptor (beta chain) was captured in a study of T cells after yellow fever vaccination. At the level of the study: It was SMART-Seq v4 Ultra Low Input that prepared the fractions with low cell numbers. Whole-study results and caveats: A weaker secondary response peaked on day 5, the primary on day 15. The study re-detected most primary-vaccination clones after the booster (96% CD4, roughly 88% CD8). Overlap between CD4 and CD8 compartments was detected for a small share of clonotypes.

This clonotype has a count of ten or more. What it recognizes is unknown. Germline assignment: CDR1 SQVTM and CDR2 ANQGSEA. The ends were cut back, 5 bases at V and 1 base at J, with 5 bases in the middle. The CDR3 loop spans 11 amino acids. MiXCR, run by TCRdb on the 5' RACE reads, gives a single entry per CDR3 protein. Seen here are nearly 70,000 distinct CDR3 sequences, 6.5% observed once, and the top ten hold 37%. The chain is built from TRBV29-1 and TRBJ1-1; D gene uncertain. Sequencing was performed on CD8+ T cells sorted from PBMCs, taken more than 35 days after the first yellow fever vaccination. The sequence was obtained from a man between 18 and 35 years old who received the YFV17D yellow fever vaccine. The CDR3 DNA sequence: TGCAGCGTTCGCTCGAACACTGAAGCTTTCTTT. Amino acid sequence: CSVRSNTEAFF.